Listed below are T cell receptor beta chains from one sample, sequenced in a study of shared clonotypes between healthy human individuals. This table comes from immunoSEQ multiplex PCR, and its TCRdb copy is limited to in-frame clones, with some not included. Of about 2.1 million clones in the sample, 93% are singletons; the top ten hold over 1.5%. Sequenced input: naive CD8+ T cells from PBMCs. Receptors originate from a man aged 18 to 35 in good health. Some clones in this sample may be carry-over from other donors' samples. Each CDR3 is given without its conserved first and last residue. Fields, in order: V gene, CDR3 length, clone size, J gene, CDR3 protein. Expanded clones are given a class, and other clones once, few, many or no size at all.

TRBV9	13	.	TRBJ2-3	ASSPAGGLTDTQY
TRBV10-3	12	.	TRBJ1-2	AITDRITNYGYT
TRBV2	12	once	TRBJ2-1	ASPTGENPSEQF
TRBV7-9	15	.	TRBJ1-2	ASSPTTGTGDGYGYT
TRBV10-3	11	.	TRBJ2-1	AISDHPRNEQF
TRBV25-1	10	.	TRBJ1-6	ASTSGNSPLH
TRBV28	14	.	TRBJ1-1	ASSLALRAVNTEAF
TRBV6-4	13	.	TRBJ1-5	ASSEAAIGNQPQH
TRBV7-2	14	.	TRBJ2-2	ASSLGLAAPTGELF
TRBV7-9	14	.	TRBJ2-1	ASSLGAGTTYGEQF
TRBV7-8	9	.	TRBJ2-1	ASSSGNEQF
TRBV7-9	12	.	TRBJ2-7	ASSLETGVYEQY
TRBV7-3	11	.	TRBJ1-1	ASSEGGLSVAF
TRBV7-9	12	.	TRBJ2-7	ASSLGTRSSEQY
TRBV27	15	once	TRBJ2-7	ASSLASRGLADYEQY
TRBV4-3	15	.	TRBJ2-2	ASSQDWSRSNTGELF
TRBV19	15	.	TRBJ2-3	ASSPGLAGNVADTQY
TRBV9	13	.	TRBJ2-1	ASSSERAGYNEQF
TRBV6-5	12	.	TRBJ2-2	ASSYSTGPGELF
TRBV6-1	9	.	TRBJ2-7	ASRESYEQY
TRBV9	11	.	TRBJ2-1	ASSPRGGNEQF
TRBV7-8	12	.	TRBJ1-1	ASSLSSGLTEAF
TRBV9	14	.	TRBJ2-5	ASSVAPLRNQETQY
TRBV4-3	13	.	TRBJ1-3	ASSQGEGSGNTIY
TRBV7-2	13	once	TRBJ2-5	ASSLPRLARETQY
TRBV6-5	13	.	TRBJ2-7	ATYEGDSSAYEQY
TRBV27	11	.	TRBJ1-2	ASSLRTGYGYT
TRBV19	12	.	TRBJ2-3	ASSIRGYADTQY
TRBV9	13	.	TRBJ2-4	ASSVPGGLKNIQY
TRBV27	11	.	TRBJ1-1	ASSSRGLTEAF
TRBV9	12	.	TRBJ2-5	ASSARAGEETQY
TRBV13	9	.	TRBJ2-1	ASSFEAEQF
TRBV9	14	.	TRBJ1-2	ASSVDWRDTTYGYT
TRBV4-1	13	.	TRBJ1-5	ASSQDPGTGQPQH
TRBV27	15	once	TRBJ2-3	ASSNPGGGRITDTQY
TRBV15	14	.	TRBJ2-7	ATSRDWAGRSYEQY
TRBV27	12	.	TRBJ2-7	ASSPPGQPLRQY
TRBV27	11	few	TRBJ2-7	ASSFGRSYEQY
TRBV16	13	.	TRBJ2-7	ASSQSRRGSYEQY
TRBV9	13	.	TRBJ1-5	ASSQSWDSNQPQH
TRBV11-2	12	.	TRBJ2-5	ASSPGGARETQY
TRBV11-2	13	.	TRBJ2-1	ASSSRDRDGNEQF
TRBV4-3	11	.	TRBJ1-5	ASSQDRFQAQH
TRBV13	16	.	TRBJ2-3	ASSLVVVQQGVTDTQY
TRBV19	13	.	TRBJ2-1	ASSWDSYGSNEQF
TRBV7-9	12	.	TRBJ2-2	ASSSSEGTGELF
TRBV6-5	13	.	TRBJ2-7	ASKTGTFLSYEQY
TRBV10-2	12	.	TRBJ2-1	ASSGTPSYNEQF
TRBV7-9	16	.	TRBJ2-1	ASSLTSGRTSSYNEQF
TRBV19	12	.	TRBJ1-1	ASSFDRGPSEAF
TRBV4-1	12	once	TRBJ2-2	ASSRTGRIGELF
TRBV7-6	14	.	TRBJ2-1	ASSRDPGDRGDEQF
TRBV15	12	.	TRBJ2-7	ATSTGTGGYEQY
TRBV6-5	13	.	TRBJ2-2	ASSPEPPKRGELF
TRBV28	13	.	TRBJ2-3	ASSAGGPSTDTQY